This T cell receptor (beta chain) was sequenced during a study of OX40 agonist ivuxolimab in advanced cancers. Background on the study: Mean age approximately 59 years, range about 20 to 85; about 81% male. Whole-study results and caveats: The mean number of expanded clones was higher in CD8+ T cells than in CD4+.

The CDR3 runs to 14 residues. The V gene's germline CDR1 is ENHRY and CDR2 SYGVKD. The J segment lost 5 bases and the V segment lost 3 bases, leaving 7 bases of the junction unmatched. Worth noting for this clone: Its antigen is unidentified.

The method was immunoSEQ multiplex PCR; TCRdb's version includes in-frame clones alone and lacks a portion of them. Altogether 70,000 to 95,000 clones are present, about 93% being singletons, with the ten largest covering 1.1%. J is TRBJ2-7 and V is TRBV10-3, with 7 positions matching TRBD1. This specimen was CD4+ or CD8+ T cells sorted from blood, taken in a trial of the OX40 agonist ivuxolimab. The source of this sequence is an adult with an advanced solid tumor such as melanoma, head and neck, liver or kidney cancer. DNA of the CDR3: TGTGCCATCAGTGATTCAAGGGGGCCAAACGAGCAGTACTTC. Translation: CAISDSRGPNEQYF.